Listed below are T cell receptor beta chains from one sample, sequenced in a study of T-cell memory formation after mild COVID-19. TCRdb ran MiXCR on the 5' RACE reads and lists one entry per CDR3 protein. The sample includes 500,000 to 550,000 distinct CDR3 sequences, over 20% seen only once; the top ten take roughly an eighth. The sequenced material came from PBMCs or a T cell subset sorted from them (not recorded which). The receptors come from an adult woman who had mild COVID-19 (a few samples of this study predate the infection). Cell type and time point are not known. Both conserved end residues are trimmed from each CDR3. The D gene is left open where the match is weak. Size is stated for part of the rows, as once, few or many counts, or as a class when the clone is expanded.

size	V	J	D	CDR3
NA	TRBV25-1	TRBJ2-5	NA	ASSEGPKETQY
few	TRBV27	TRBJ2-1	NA	ASSSNTPVREEF
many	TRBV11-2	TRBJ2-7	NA	ASSSAGQPSYEQY
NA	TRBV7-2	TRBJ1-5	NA	ASSLGGTGGSNQPQH
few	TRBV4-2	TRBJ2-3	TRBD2	ASSQERLAGSSTDTQY
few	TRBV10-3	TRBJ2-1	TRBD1	AISESGDRGLNEQF
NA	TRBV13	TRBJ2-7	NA	ASSPRGEYPYEQY
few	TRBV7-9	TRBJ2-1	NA	ASSLLQHNEQF
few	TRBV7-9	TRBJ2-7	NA	ASTLTGQGHEQY
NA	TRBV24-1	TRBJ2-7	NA	ATSDPVRGEQY
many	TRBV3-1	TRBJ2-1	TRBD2	ASSPSGGAGNEQF
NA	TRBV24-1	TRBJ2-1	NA	ATIDLGRSEQF
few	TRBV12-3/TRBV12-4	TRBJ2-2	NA	ASSSGQVNTGELF
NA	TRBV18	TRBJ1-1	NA	ASSPPGLVDTEAF
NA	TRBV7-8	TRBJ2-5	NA	ASSLVYSSGYQETQY
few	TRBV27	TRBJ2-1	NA	ASSSRLWDIPNEQF
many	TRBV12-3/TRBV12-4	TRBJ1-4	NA	ASSLGLDEKLF
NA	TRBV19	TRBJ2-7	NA	ASSRSGGRSEQY
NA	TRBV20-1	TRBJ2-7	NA	SARPAGSYEQY
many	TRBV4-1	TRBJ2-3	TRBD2	ASSQPPDVAGGTDTQY
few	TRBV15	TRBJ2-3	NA	ATSSRTLNTDTQY
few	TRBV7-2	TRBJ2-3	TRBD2	ASSMMHLAGSTDTQY
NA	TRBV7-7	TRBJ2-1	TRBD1	ASSFGQGRGSEQF
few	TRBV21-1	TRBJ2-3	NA	AIQAGDTQY
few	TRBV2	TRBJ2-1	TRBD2	ASSEGRAGDEQF
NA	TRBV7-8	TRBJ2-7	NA	ASSPMTAGEQY
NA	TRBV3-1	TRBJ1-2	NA	ASSQVTEDYGYT
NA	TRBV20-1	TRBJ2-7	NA	SARAAQTYEQY
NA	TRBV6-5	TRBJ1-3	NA	ASSSTGSPRRNTIY
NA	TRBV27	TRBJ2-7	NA	ASIGWQGNEQY
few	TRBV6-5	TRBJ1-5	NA	ASSSRESQPQH
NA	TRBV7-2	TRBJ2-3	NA	ASSSDGISTDTQY
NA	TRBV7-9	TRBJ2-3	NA	ASSPPRAGELTDTQY
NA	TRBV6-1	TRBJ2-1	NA	ASSERSGGYSWNEQF
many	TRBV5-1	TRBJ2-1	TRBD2	ASSPGGLVKYNEQF
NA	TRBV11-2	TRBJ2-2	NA	ASSEGRGTGELF
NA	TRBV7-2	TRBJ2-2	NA	ASSLAFGAGLTTGELF
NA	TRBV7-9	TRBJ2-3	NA	ASSAPGADTQY
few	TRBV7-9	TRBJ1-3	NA	ASSLMGLGADGNTIY